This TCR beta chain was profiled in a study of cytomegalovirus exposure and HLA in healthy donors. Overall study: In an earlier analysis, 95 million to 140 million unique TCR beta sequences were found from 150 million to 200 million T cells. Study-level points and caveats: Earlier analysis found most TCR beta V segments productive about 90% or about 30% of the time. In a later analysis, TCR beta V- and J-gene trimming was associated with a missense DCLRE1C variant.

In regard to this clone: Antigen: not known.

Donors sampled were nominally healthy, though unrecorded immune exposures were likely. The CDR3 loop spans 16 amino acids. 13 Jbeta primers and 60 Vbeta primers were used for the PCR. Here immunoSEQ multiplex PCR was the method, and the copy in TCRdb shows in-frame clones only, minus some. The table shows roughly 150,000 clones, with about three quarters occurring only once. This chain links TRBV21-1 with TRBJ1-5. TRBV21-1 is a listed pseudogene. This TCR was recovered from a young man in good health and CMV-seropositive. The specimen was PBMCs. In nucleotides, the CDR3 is TGTGCCAGCAGCAAGTTTGAACTTTATAGCAATCAGCCCCAGCATTTT. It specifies CASSKFELYSNQPQHF.